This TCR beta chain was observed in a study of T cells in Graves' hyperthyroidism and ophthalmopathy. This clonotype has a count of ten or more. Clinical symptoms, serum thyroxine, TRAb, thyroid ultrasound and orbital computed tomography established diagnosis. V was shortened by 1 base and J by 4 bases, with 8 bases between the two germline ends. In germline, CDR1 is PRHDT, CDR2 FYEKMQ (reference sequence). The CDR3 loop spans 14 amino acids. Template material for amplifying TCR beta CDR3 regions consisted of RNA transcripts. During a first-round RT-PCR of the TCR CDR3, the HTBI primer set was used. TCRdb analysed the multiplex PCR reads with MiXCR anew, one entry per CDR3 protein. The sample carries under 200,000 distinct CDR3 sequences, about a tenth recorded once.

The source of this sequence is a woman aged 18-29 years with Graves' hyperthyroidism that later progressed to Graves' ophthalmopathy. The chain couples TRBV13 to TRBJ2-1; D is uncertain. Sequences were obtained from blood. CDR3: CASSLEARYNEQFF. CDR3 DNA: TGTGCCAGCAGCTTAGAGGCCAGGTACAATGAGCAGTTCTTC. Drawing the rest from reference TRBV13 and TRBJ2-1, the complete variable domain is AAGVIQSPRHLIKEKRETATLKCYPIPRHDTVYWYQQGPGQDPQFLISFYEKMQSDKGSIPDRFSAQQFSDYHSELNMSSLELGDSALYFCASSLEARYNEQFFGPGTRLTVL.